These 29 T cell receptor beta chains were all obtained from the same sample, sequenced in a study of vaccination effects on CD4 cells after COVID-19 (dated by TCRdb to between 2021 and 2023). The method behind the library was the immunoSEQ multiplex PCR assay. The table was pulled from immuneACCESS by TCRdb, which kept in-frame rearrangements only. Such tables lose some clones; where checked, under half of the loss comes from unresolved V genes, and the rest has no known cause. The table for this sample lists about 60,000 clones; about four fifths of them were counted only once. Jointly, the top ten make up roughly 2.7% of the sample. The ViraFEST assay stimulated PBMC with viral peptide pools and then used TCR sequencing to identify antigen-specific CD4+ T cell clonotypes by expansion. After around 10 days of culture, CD4+ T cells were isolated with the EasySep CD4+ T cell isolation kit. These TCRs' antigens remain unknown.

Sequenced material: CD4+ T cells from PBMCs cultured with HCoV-229E spike peptides, taken before COVID-19 vaccination. Reading the label with the study, this specimen's cell subset or site is: HCoV-229E spike overlapping peptide pool stimulation. All receptors derive from a human donor who received a COVID-19 vaccine.

The V and J genes are TRBV29-1 and TRBJ2-2; tentatively, D is TRBD1 (6 bases). V lost 7 bases and J 1 base, leaving 10 bases between the germline ends. The germline gives CDR1 SQVTM, CDR2 ANQGSEA. CDR3 length equals 13 residues. The CDR3 DNA sequence: TGCAGCGGCGAACAGGGGAACACCGGGGAGCTGTTTTTT. It translates to CSGEQGNTGELFF.

The chain recombines TRBV19 with TRBJ2-5; unclear D gene. The CDR3 consists of 15 residues. Trimming left V 5 bases short and J 3 bases short, with 16 bases between. From germline, CDR1 is LNHDA and CDR2 SQIVND (reference sequence). CDR3 protein: CASSGPSAEEETQYF. The CDR3 DNA reads as TGTGCCAGTAGTGGGCCTTCGGCAGAAGAAGAGACCCAGTACTTC. Full variable domain (missing parts from reference TRBV19 and TRBJ2-5): DGGITQSPKYLFRKEGQNVTLSCEQNLNHDAMYWYRQDPGQGLRLIYYSQIVNDFQKGDIAEGYSVSREKKESFPLTVTSAQKNPTAFYLCASSGPSAEEETQYFGPGTRLLVL.

This clone was detected once. The V gene is TRBV7-2, the J gene TRBJ2-1, with TRBD1 matching 8 bases. Germline CDR1 SGHTA, CDR2 FQGNSA. V trimming: 5 bases; J trimming: 2 bases; junction bases outside the gene matches: 14. The CDR3 is 18 residues long. The CDR3 bases are TGTGCCAGCAGCGTAGGGGGTAGGACAGGGTATACCTACAATGAGCAGTTCTTC. This encodes CASSVGGRTGYTYNEQFF. Looking up the rest from reference TRBV7-2 and TRBJ2-1 gives the full variable domain: GAGVSQSPSNKVTEKGKDVELRCDPISGHTALYWYRQSLGQGLEFLIYFQGNSAPDKSGLPSDRFSAERTGGSVSTLTIQRTQQEDSAVYLCASSVGGRTGYTYNEQFFGPGTRLTVL.

J is TRBJ2-5 and V is TRBV24-1, with a tentative D call TRBD2 (6 bases). Trimming took 3 bases from V and 10 from J, leaving 17 bases between them. The length of the CDR3 is 14 residues. Germline V gene data show CDR1 as KGHDR and CDR2 as SFDVKD. The CDR3 nucleotides are TGTGCCACCAGTGATAGTGCTCGCGGGGCCCGCCAGTACTTC. It is translated as CATSDSARGARQYF.

The J gene is TRBJ2-5, the V gene TRBV7-7, with D hard to call. CDR1 SSHAT and CDR2 FNYEAQ come from the germline V gene (reference sequence). Trimming stripped 5 bases from V and 1 base from J, with 11 bases between. The CDR3 covers 14 residues. CDR3 bases: TGTGCCAGCAGCATGTTTGGAGCCCAAGAGACCCAGTACTTC. Translated: CASSMFGAQETQYF.

V is TRBV7-7 and J is TRBJ2-3; no clear D. The CDR3 length is 13 residues. V lost 4 bases to trimming and J lost 5 bases, with 10 bases between them. Germline values: CDR1 SSHAT, CDR2 FNYEAQ (reference sequence). The CDR3, as DNA: TGTGCCAGCAGCTCGGGTCGTTTAGATACGCAGTATTTT. Its translation: CASSSGRLDTQYF.

The chain couples TRBV24-1 to TRBJ2-3, with 8 positions matching TRBD2. This CDR3 has 18 residues. The V gene end was trimmed by 2 bases and the J gene end by 4 bases; junction bases not matched to a gene: 13. From germline, CDR1 is KGHDR and CDR2 SFDVKD. The CDR3, as DNA: TGTGCCACCAGTGATTCGGCTCCCCGCGGGGGGACCTCAGATACGCAGTATTTT. It specifies CATSDSAPRGGTSDTQYF.

The rearrangement uses TRBV7-2 and TRBJ1-6, with no clear D. The CDR3 spans 14 residues. V dropped 1 base and J dropped 3 bases, with 4 bases sitting between them. Germline V gene data show CDR1 as SGHTA and CDR2 as FQGNSA. DNA for the CDR3: TGTGCCAGCAGCTTAGATTTCTATAATTCACCCCTCCACTTT. Amino acids: CASSLDFYNSPLHF.

The chain recombines TRBV7-2 with TRBJ2-1; perhaps D is TRBD1 or TRBD2 (5 bases each). This CDR3 spans 16 amino acids. Trimming took off 5 bases at V and 3 bases at J, with 17 bases between the two ends. In germline, CDR1 is SGHTA, CDR2 FQGNSA. As DNA, the CDR3 is TGTGCCAGCAGCCCCTTCCGAGGGGCGATCTACAATGAGCAGTTCTTC. This codes for CASSPFRGAIYNEQFF.

This chain uses TRBV7-8 with TRBJ2-7; the D gene is possibly TRBD2 (5 bases). V lost 0 bases and J 3 bases, leaving 6 bases between the germline ends. Germline values: CDR1 SGHVS, CDR2 FQNEAQ. The CDR3 is made up of 13 amino acids. The CDR3, as DNA: TGTGCCAGCAGCTTAGCTGGGAGCTACGAGCAGTACGTC. Protein sequence: CASSLAGSYEQYV.

CDR3 sequence reads: CASSQDWADTQYF. The CDR3 region has the DNA TGCGCCAGCAGCCAAGATTGGGCAGATACGCAGTATTTT. The gene calls are TRBV4-3 and TRBJ2-3; unclear D gene. V was cut by 0 bases and J by 4 bases, with 5 bases left in between. In germline, CDR1 is LGHNA, CDR2 YSLEER. The CDR3 contains 13 residues.

The chain has TRBV5-5 and TRBJ1-4, with a weak D call TRBD1 (6 bases). The ends were cut back, 2 bases at V and 3 bases at J, with 14 bases in the middle. CDR1 SGHKS and CDR2 YYEKEE come from the germline V gene (reference sequence). This CDR3 comprises 16 residues. The CDR3 DNA follows: TGTGCCAGCAGCTTCCCTCAGGGGAGGGCTAATGAAAAACTGTTTTTT. This translates into CASSFPQGRANEKLFF.

V and J are TRBV5-1 and TRBJ2-6; possibly TRBD1 for D (5 bases). The CDR3 extends over 17 amino acids. V lost 4 bases to trimming and J lost 0 bases, with 14 bases between them. Germline V gives CDR1 SGHRS, CDR2 YFSETQ. Here the CDR3 reads CASSHRVGDSGANVLTF. In DNA form, the CDR3 reads TGCGCCAGCAGCCACCGGGTAGGGGACTCTGGGGCCAACGTCCTGACTTTC.

This clone was counted a few times. This chain joins TRBV7-9 and TRBJ1-2, with D maybe TRBD1 (5 bases). V lost 5 bases and J 6 bases, leaving 13 bases between the germline ends. The CDR3 loop spans 13 amino acids. Germline V lookup: CDR1 SEHNR, CDR2 FQNEAQ (reference sequence). The chain's CDR3 is CASSLRQLDGYTF. For the CDR3, the DNA is TGTGCCAGCAGCCTTAGACAGTTAGATGGCTACACCTTC.

The chain recombines TRBV18 with TRBJ2-2, with TRBD1 matching over 9 bases. The ends lost 4 bases at V and 3 bases at J; junction bases unmatched: 9. The CDR3 has 17 residues. Germline V gives CDR1 KGHSH, CDR2 LQKENI. The CDR3, as DNA: TGTGCCAGCTCACTATCCTCGGGACAGGGATACACCGGGGAGCTGTTTTTT. Its translation: CASSLSSGQGYTGELFF.

In its sample, this clone was seen a few times. The chain is built from TRBV5-1 and TRBJ1-1, with unresolved D. Trimming pared 3 bases from V and 0 bases from J, leaving 12 bases between. This CDR3 has 15 residues. The germline CDR1 and CDR2 sequences are SGHRS and YFSETQ. This chain's CDR3 is CASSSSPGMNTEAFF. The CDR3 region has the DNA TGCGCCAGCAGCTCGTCTCCAGGAATGAACACTGAAGCTTTCTTT.

The V gene is TRBV10-3, the J gene TRBJ2-6, with no clear D. Germline V gene data show CDR1 as ENHRY and CDR2 as SYGVKD. V was clipped by 2 bases and J by 4 bases, with 12 bases between them. The length of the CDR3 is 16 residues. CDR3 sequence: CAISEASTAGANVLTF. The CDR3 DNA follows: TGTGCCATCAGTGAGGCCTCGACGGCCGGGGCCAACGTCCTGACTTTC.

The chain carries TRBV6-6 and TRBJ2-1; D is tentatively TRBD1 or TRBD2 (6 bases each). Germline lookup yields CDR1 MNHNY and CDR2 SVGAGI (reference sequence). V was cut by 2 bases and J by 0 bases, with 8 bases left in between. This CDR3 contains 15 residues. CDR3 sequence (DNA): TGTGCCAGCAGTTACCGGGGGCTCTCCTACAATGAGCAGTTCTTC. Translating gives CASSYRGLSYNEQFF.

J is TRBJ1-2 and V is TRBV11-1; D is undetermined. The CDR3 has 13 amino acids. The V gene's germline CDR1 is SGHAT and CDR2 FQDESV (reference sequence). Trimming took off 1 base at V and 1 base at J, with 4 bases between the two ends. The CDR3: CASSLDHNYGYTF. The CDR3 region has the DNA TGTGCCAGCAGCTTAGATCATAACTATGGCTACACCTTC. Variable domain in full (rest from reference TRBV11-1 and TRBJ1-2): EAEVAQSPRYKITEKSQAVAFWCDPISGHATLYWYRQILGQGPELLVQFQDESVVDDSQLPKDRFSAERLKGVDSTLKIQPAELGDSAMYLCASSLDHNYGYTFGSGTRLTVV.

This clone was seen a handful of times. The V and J genes are TRBV2 and TRBJ2-2; D uncertain. The CDR3 length is 13 residues. CDR1 is SNHLY and CDR2 is FYNNEI in the germline V gene. Trimming took off 4 bases at V and 2 bases at J, with 5 bases between the two ends. This chain's CDR3 is CASSALNTGELFF. In nucleotides, the CDR3 is TGTGCCAGCAGTGCGTTAAACACCGGGGAGCTGTTTTTT.

V and J are TRBV14 and TRBJ2-2; TRBD1 might be the D (6 bases). Deletions cut 2 bases from V and 2 bases from J, with 12 bases between. The V gene's germline CDR1 is SGHDN and CDR2 FVKESK. CDR3 length: 16 residues. The CDR3 DNA is TGTGCCAGCAGCCAATATAAGGGGACAAACACCGGGGAGCTGTTTTTT. Amino acids: CASSQYKGTNTGELFF.

This clone was recorded once. V usage is TRBV28 and J usage is TRBJ1-1, with D maybe TRBD1 (6 bases). Germline CDR1 and CDR2: MDHEN and SYDVKM. The V and J ends lost 1 base and 9 bases respectively, with 18 bases between them. The CDR3 contains 15 residues. This CDR3 is CASSLLFPAGVKAFF. The CDR3 coding sequence is TGTGCCAGCAGTTTATTATTCCCGGCAGGGGTAAAAGCTTTCTTT.

This clone was found once. The rearrangement joins TRBV3-1 (or the pseudogene TRBV3-2) to TRBJ1-2; no clear D gene. The CDR3 covers 15 residues. Per germline, CDR1 LGHDT and CDR2 YNNKEL (reference sequence). V gave up 1 base and J gave up 0 bases, with 9 bases separating them. The DNA of the CDR3 is TGTGCCAGCAGCCAAGTGGGGATCCCTAACTATGGCTACACCTTC. Translation gives CASSQVGIPNYGYTF.

The rearrangement uses TRBV7-9 and TRBJ2-5, with 8 nucleotides matching TRBD2. Germline assignment: CDR1 SEHNR and CDR2 FQNEAQ (reference sequence). V lost 6 bases to trimming and J lost 1 base; unmatched junction nucleotides: 7. The CDR3 is made up of 15 amino acids. CDR3 in DNA: TGTGCCAGCAGTTTTTCGCGGGGGGCCCAAGAGACCCAGTACTTC. Protein sequence: CASSFSRGAQETQYF.

The genes are TRBV25-1 and TRBJ2-7; D gene unclear. The CDR3 is made up of 13 amino acids. CDR1 MGHDK and CDR2 SYGVNS come from the germline V gene. V lost 7 bases and J lost 4, with 14 bases in between. CDR3 residues: CASTPNGAYEQYV. In DNA form, the CDR3 reads TGTGCCAGCACCCCTAATGGCGCGTACGAGCAGTACGTC.

This clone was picked up a small number of times. V is TRBV3-1 (or the pseudogene TRBV3-2) and J is TRBJ1-6; D is perhaps TRBD1 (6 bases). The CDR3 spans 15 residues. Deletions cut 1 base from V and 2 bases from J, with 6 bases between. In germline, CDR1 is LGHDT, CDR2 YNNKEL (reference sequence). The CDR3 protein is CASSQGTAYNSPLHF. The DNA for the CDR3 is TGTGCCAGCAGCCAAGGGACAGCCTATAATTCACCCCTCCACTTT.

This clone was detected once. V is TRBV6-5 and J is TRBJ1-2; 7 bases are a match to TRBD1. With V trimmed by 8 bases and J by 4 bases, 7 bases remained unmatched. There are 13 residues in the CDR3. Germline V gene lookup returns CDR1 MNHEY and CDR2 SVGAGI. CDR3 in amino acids: CASARDSLYGYTF. CDR3 coding DNA: TGTGCCAGCGCAAGGGACAGCCTCTATGGCTACACCTTC.

The rearrangement joins TRBV7-2 to TRBJ2-5; TRBD1 agrees at 8 bases. V gave up 3 bases and J gave up 4 bases; unmatched junction bases: 4. Germline loops: CDR1 SGHTA, CDR2 FQGNSA. The CDR3 totals 14 residues. The DNA for the CDR3 is TGTGCCAGCAGCTTCCCAGACAGGGGAGAGACCCAGTACTTC. Protein product: CASSFPDRGETQYF.

This clone was detected a few times. This chain uses TRBV4-2 with TRBJ1-5; 10 bases match TRBD1. From germline, CDR1 is LGHNA and CDR2 YNFKEQ. After removal of 4 bases from V and 7 bases from J, the junction contained 10 bases not matched to a gene. CDR3 length: 16 residues. CDR3 protein: CASSPGHGTGEQPQHF. CDR3 in DNA: TGTGCCAGCAGCCCAGGACACGGGACAGGGGAACAGCCCCAGCATTTT.